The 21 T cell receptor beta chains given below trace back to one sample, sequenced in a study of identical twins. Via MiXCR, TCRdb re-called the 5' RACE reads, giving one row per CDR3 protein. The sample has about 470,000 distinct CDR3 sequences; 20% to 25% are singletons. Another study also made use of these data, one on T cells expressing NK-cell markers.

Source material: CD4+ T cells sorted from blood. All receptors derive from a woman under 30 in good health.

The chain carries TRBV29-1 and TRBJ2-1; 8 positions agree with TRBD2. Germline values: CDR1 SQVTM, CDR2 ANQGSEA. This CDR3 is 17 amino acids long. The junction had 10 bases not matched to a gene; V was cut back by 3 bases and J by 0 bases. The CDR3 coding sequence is TGCAGCGTTGAGGGCAATTGGCGGGAGGCCTCCTACAATGAGCAGTTCTTC. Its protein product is CSVEGNWREASYNEQFF.

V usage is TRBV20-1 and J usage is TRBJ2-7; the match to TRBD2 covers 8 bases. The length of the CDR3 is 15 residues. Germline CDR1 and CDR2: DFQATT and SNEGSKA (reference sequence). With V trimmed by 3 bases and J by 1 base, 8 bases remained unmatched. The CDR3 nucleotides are TGCAGTGCTAGGAACAGCGGGAGCTCTTCCTACGAGCAGTACTTC. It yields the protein CSARNSGSSSYEQYF.

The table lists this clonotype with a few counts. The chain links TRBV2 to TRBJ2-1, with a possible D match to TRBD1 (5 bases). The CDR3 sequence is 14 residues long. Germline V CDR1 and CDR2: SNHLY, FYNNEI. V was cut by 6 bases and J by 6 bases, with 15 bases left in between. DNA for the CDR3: TGTGCCAGCAGGAAAGGACATAAGGCCAATGAGCAGTTCTTC. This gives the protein CASRKGHKANEQFF.

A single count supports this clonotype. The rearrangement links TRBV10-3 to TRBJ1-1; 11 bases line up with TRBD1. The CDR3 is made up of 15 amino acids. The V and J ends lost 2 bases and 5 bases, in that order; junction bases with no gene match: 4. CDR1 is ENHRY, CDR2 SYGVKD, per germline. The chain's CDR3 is CAISERTGGATEAFF. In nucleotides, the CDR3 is TGTGCCATCAGTGAGAGGACAGGGGGCGCGACTGAAGCTTTCTTT.

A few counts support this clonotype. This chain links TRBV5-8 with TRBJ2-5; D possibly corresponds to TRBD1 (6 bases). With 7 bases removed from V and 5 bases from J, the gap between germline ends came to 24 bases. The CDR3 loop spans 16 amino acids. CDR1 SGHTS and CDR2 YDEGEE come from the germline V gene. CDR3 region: CASVIQGTSPRETQYF. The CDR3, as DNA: TGTGCCAGCGTCATACAGGGAACCTCCCCCCGGGAGACCCAGTACTTC.

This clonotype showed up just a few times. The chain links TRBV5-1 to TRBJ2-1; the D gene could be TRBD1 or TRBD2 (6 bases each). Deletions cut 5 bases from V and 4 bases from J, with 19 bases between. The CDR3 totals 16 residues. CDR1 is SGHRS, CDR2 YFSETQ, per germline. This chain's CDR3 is CASRLFPGGAYNEQFF. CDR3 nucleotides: TGCGCCAGCAGACTGTTCCCCGGGGGCGCGTACAATGAGCAGTTCTTC.

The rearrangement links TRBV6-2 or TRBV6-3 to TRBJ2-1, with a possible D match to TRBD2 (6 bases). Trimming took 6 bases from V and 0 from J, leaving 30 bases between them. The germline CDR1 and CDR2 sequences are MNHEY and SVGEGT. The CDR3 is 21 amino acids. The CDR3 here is CASSPLGRGDIAESSYNEQFF. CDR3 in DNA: TGTGCCAGCAGCCCTTTAGGTAGGGGCGACATAGCGGAAAGCTCCTACAATGAGCAGTTCTTC.

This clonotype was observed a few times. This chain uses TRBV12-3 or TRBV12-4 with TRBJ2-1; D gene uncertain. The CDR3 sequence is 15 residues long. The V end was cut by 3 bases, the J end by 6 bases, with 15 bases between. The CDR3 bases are TGTGCCAGCAGTTTGGGCACTCACCCGGTCAATGAGCAGTTCTTC. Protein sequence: CASSLGTHPVNEQFF.

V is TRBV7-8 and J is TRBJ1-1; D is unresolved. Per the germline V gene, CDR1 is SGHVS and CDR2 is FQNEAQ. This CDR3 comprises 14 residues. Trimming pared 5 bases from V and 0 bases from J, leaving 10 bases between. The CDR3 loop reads CASSPKTMNTEAFF. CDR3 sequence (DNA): TGTGCCAGCAGCCCGAAAACGATGAACACTGAAGCTTTCTTT.

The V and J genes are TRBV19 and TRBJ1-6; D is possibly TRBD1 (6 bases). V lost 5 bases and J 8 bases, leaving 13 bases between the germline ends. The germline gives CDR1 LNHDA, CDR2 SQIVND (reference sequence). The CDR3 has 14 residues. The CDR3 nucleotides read TGTGCCAGTAGTCCCCAAGGGGGAGATTCACCCCTCCACTTT. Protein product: CASSPQGGDSPLHF.

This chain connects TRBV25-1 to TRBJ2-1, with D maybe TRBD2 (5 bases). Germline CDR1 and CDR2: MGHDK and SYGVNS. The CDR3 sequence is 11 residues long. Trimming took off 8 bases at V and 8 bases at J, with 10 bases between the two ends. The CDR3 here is CASSGMDEQFF. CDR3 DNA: TGTGCCAGCTCGGGAATGGATGAGCAGTTCTTC.

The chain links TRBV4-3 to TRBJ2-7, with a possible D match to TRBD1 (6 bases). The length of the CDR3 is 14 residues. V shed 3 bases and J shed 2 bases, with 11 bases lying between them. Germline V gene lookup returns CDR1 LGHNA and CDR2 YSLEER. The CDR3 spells CASSQDSSTYEQYF. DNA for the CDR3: TGCGCCAGCAGCCAGGACAGTTCAACCTACGAGCAGTACTTC.

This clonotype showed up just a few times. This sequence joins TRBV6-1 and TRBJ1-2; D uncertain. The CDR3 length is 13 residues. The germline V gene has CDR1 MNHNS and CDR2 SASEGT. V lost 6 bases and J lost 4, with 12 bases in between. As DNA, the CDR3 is TGTGCCAGCAGCTCGAGTCTGCCCTATGGCTACACCTTC. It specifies CASSSSLPYGYTF.

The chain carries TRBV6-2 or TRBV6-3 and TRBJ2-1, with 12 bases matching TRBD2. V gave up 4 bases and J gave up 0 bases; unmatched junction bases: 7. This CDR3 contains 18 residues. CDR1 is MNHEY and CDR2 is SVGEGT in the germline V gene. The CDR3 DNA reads TGTGCCAGCAGTTGGGGGACTAGCGGGCGGAGCTCCTACAATGAGCAGTTCTTC. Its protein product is CASSWGTSGRSSYNEQFF.

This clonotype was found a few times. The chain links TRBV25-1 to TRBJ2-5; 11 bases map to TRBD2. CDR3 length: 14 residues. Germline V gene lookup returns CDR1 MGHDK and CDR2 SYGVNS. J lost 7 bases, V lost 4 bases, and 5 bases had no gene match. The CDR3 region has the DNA TGTGCCAGCAGTGCGACTAGCGGGACGTCGACCCAGTACTTC. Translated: CASSATSGTSTQYF.

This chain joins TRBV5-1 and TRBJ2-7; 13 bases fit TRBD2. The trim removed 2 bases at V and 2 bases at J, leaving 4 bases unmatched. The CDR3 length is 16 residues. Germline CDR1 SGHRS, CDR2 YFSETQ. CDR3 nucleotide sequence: TGCGCCAGCAGCTTAACCGGGACTAGCGGGACCTACGAGCAGTACTTC. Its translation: CASSLTGTSGTYEQYF.

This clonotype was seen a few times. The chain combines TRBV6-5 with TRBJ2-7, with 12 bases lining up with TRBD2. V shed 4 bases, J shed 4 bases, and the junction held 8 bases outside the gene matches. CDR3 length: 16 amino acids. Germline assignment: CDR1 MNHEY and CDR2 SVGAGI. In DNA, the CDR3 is TGTGCCAGCAGTTTGGTGACTAGCGGGAGCAGTTACGAGCAGTACTTC. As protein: CASSLVTSGSSYEQYF.

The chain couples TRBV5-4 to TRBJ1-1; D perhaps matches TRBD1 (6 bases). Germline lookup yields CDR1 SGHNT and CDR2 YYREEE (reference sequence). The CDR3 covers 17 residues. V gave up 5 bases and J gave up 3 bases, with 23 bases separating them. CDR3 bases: TGTGCCAGCAGATACTTACAGGGCTCGGGCCACTACACTGAAGCTTTCTTT. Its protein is CASRYLQGSGHYTEAFF.

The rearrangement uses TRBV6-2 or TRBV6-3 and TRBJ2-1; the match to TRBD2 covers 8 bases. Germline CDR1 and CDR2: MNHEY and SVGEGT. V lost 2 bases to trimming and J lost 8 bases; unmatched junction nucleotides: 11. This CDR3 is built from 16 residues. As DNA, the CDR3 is TGTGCCAGCAGTTACGTACGGAGCGGGGGAAGGCATGAGCAGTTCTTC. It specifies CASSYVRSGGRHEQFF.

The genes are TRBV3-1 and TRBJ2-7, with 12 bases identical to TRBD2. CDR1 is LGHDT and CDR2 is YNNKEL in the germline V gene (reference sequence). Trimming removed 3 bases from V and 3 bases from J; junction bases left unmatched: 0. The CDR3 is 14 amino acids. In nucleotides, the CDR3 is TGTGCCAGCAGCCAGACTAGCGGGAGCTACGAGCAGTACTTC. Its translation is CASSQTSGSYEQYF.

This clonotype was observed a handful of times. The CDR3 loop is CASSRGTRTYEQYF. The CDR3 coding sequence is TGTGCCAGCAGTCGAGGGACACGGACCTACGAGCAGTACTTC. V usage is TRBV12-3 or TRBV12-4 and J usage is TRBJ2-7, with D possibly matching TRBD1 (6 bases). V gave up 5 bases and J gave up 2 bases, with 13 bases separating them. The CDR3 is made up of 14 amino acids.